This is a list of T cell receptor beta chains from one sample in a study of blood T cells in healthy people across ages. MiXCR was run by TCRdb on the 5' RACE reads, yielding one entry per CDR3 protein. The sample carries about 1,500,000 distinct CDR3 sequences, roughly 28% recorded once. Sequencing was performed on blood. These receptors were obtained from a woman aged 25 to 39 in good health. The CDR3 runs from the conserved cysteine through the conserved F or W. D genes are given only for firm matches. Some rows mark clone size as missing; the rest say once, few, many or name a class of expanded clone.

TGTGCCAGCTCACCAGTCTCCTACAATGAGCAGTTCTTC CASSPVSYNEQFF TRBV18 few TRBJ2-1 .
TGTGCCACCACCGAGACAGGGGAGTTCTTC CATTETGEFF TRBV24-1 few TRBJ2-1 TRBD1
TGTGCCGCCAGCAGACTCCGGGGGGCCGAGACCCAGTACTTC CAASRLRGAETQYF TRBV15 few TRBJ2-5 .
TGCAGCGCCGAAGGGATTAGCGCGTTTAATGAGCAGTTCTTC CSAEGISAFNEQFF TRBV20-1 few TRBJ2-1 .
TGTGCCAGCAGTCTATACCGACAGGCGGGCACTGAAGCTTTCTTT CASSLYRQAGTEAFF TRBV12-3/TRBV12-4 . TRBJ1-1 .
TGTGCCAGCAGCCCCTGGACTAGAGACAATGAGCAGTTCTTC CASSPWTRDNEQFF TRBV12-3/TRBV12-4 few TRBJ2-1 TRBD2
TGTGCCGGCGGCGACAGCAGCTTCTACGAGCAGTACTTC CAGGDSSFYEQYF TRBV2 . TRBJ2-7 .
TGTGCCAGCAGCTCCCGGGACAGGGGTGGTGTAGGGTATGTCTACACCTTC CASSSRDRGGVGYVYTF TRBV7-9 few TRBJ1-2 TRBD1
TGTGCCAGCAGTGGACGGGACCGTGCGAACACCATATATTTT CASSGRDRANTIYF TRBV6-1 . TRBJ1-3 .
TGTGCCAGCAGCTCCCGGGCAATACAGGAAAATGAGCAGTTCTTC CASSSRAIQENEQFF TRBV7-2 once TRBJ2-1 .
TGTGCCAGTAGTATCGGCCAACCCTACGAGCAGTACTTC CASSIGQPYEQYF TRBV19 . TRBJ2-7 .
TGTGCCAGCAGCCAAGGTAACGGCAACTACGAGCAGTACTTC CASSQGNGNYEQYF TRBV3-1 many TRBJ2-7 .
TGTGCCAGCAGCGGCAGAGAGAAAAAACTGTTTTTT CASSGREKKLFF TRBV9 . TRBJ1-4 .
TGTGCCAGCAGTGCCCGGACAGGGTTCAAACAAGAGACCCAGTACTTC CASSARTGFKQETQYF TRBV2 . TRBJ2-5 TRBD1
TGTGCCAGCAGTTACAAGGTCTCTGGGGCCAGCGTCCGGACTTTC CASSYKVSGASVRTF TRBV6-5 . TRBJ2-6 .
TGTGCCAGCAGCTGGCTCGGGGGGGATGGCTACACCTTC CASSWLGGDGYTF TRBV7-3 few TRBJ1-2 .
TGTGCCAGCTCACCAGGCAGACAAGAGGCCCAGTACTTC CASSPGRQEAQYF TRBV18 . TRBJ2-5 .
TGTGCCAGCAGCCCGGGACTAGCGCCTGAAGAGGCAGATACGCAGTATTTT CASSPGLAPEEADTQYF TRBV3-1 . TRBJ2-3 TRBD2
TGTGCCACCAGTGAAGGTGGTAGACTAGCGGGGGCGAGACCGCTTCAAGAGACCCAGTACTTC CATSEGGRLAGARPLQETQYF TRBV24-1 . TRBJ2-5 TRBD2
TGTGCCAGCTCACCCCAGACAGGGTGCGACGAGCAGTACTTC CASSPQTGCDEQYF TRBV18 . TRBJ2-7 TRBD1
TGTGCCAGCAGCTTAGGGACGACGCTCTACAATGAGCAGTTCTTC CASSLGTTLYNEQFF TRBV7-2 . TRBJ2-1 .
TGTGCCAGCAGCCAAGTTCCTAGCATGAACACTGAAGCTTTCTTT CASSQVPSMNTEAFF TRBV4-2 . TRBJ1-1 .
TGTGCCATCAGTGACCCCGGACTAGCGGGATCATCAGATACGCAGTATTTT CAISDPGLAGSSDTQYF TRBV10-3 many TRBJ2-3 TRBD2
TGTGCCAGCACCGAGAGCAGGGAATACAATGAGCAGTTCTTC CASTESREYNEQFF TRBV28 . TRBJ2-1 .
TGTGCCAGCAGCCCCGAGGGGGCATTCATCGGCACTGAAGCTTTCTTT CASSPEGAFIGTEAFF TRBV7-2 . TRBJ1-1 TRBD1
TGTGCCAGCAGCTTCGACTTCTCAATCACCTACGAGCAGTACTTC CASSFDFSITYEQYF TRBV7-8 . TRBJ2-7 .
TGTGCCAGCAGCTTAGATTCCGCTCGGACCCAGTACTTC CASSLDSARTQYF TRBV7-6 . TRBJ2-5 .
TGTGCCAGCAGCTTAGACGGGTATCAGCCCCAGCATTTT CASSLDGYQPQHF TRBV7-9 many TRBJ1-5 .
TGTGCCAGCAGCTCCCTGGACAGGGCAGAGACCCAGTACTTC CASSSLDRAETQYF TRBV5-4 many TRBJ2-5 TRBD1
TGTGCCAGCAGAAGCGGGAGAACGGAGACCCAGTACTTC CASRSGRTETQYF TRBV2 . TRBJ2-5 TRBD2
TGTGCCAGCAGCTTGGTTCGAGGCCCCTACGAGCAGTACTTC CASSLVRGPYEQYF TRBV5-5 many TRBJ2-7 .
TGTGCCTGGAGCGCAGGACAGTATAATTCACCCCTCCACTTT CAWSAGQYNSPLHF TRBV30 . TRBJ1-6 .
TGTGCCAGCAGCTCGACCCGTGGGGGCCCAGCTTTCTTT CASSSTRGGPAFF TRBV7-3 . TRBJ1-1 .
TGCAGCCTCACACTCGTGGGGAGGGACAACCAAGAGACCCAGTACTTC CSLTLVGRDNQETQYF TRBV29-1 many TRBJ2-5 .
TGTGCCAGCCGATATCCGAGGACTAGCCCATGCAATGAGCAGTTCTTC CASRYPRTSPCNEQFF TRBV6-4 . TRBJ2-1 TRBD2
TGTGCCAGCACCCAACGGCCTAGGGGAGAGACCCAGTACTTC CASTQRPRGETQYF TRBV3-1 few TRBJ2-5 .
TGCGCCAGCTGTCCGGGGGGGAGCTCCTACAATGAGCAGTTCTTC CASCPGGSSYNEQFF TRBV4-1 many TRBJ2-1 TRBD2
TGTGCCAGCAGCTTAGCCAGGTCGGAGGGCTACACCTTC CASSLARSEGYTF TRBV7-2 . TRBJ1-2 .
TGTGCCAGCAGCTCTGGGGCGACTAGCGGGAGGTCCAATGAGCAGTTCTTC CASSSGATSGRSNEQFF TRBV7-9 few TRBJ2-1 TRBD2
TGTGCCAGCCTGACTAGCGGGACTGAGCAGTTCTTC CASLTSGTEQFF TRBV28 many TRBJ2-1 TRBD2
TGTGCCAGCAGTTCGACTAGCGGGAGTCCCCACCTTCAGTACTTC CASSSTSGSPHLQYF TRBV6-5 many TRBJ2-5 TRBD2
TGCAGTGCTAGACCCAGGGTATGGGACACTGAAGCTTTCTTT CSARPRVWDTEAFF TRBV20-1 . TRBJ1-1 .
TGCAGTGCTAGAGGTGAGGTCAGTAGCTCCTACGAGCAGTACTTC CSARGEVSSSYEQYF TRBV20-1 few TRBJ2-7 .
TGCGCCAGCAGCCCGATAAGGGGGGCTAGCGGGGGGGCCAGGCACTTC CASSPIRGASGGARHF TRBV4-1 . TRBJ2-4 TRBD2
TGTGCCAGCCAAGTTGGGGGGGGCTCCTATAATTCACCCCTCCACTTT CASQVGGGSYNSPLHF TRBV28 . TRBJ1-6 .
TGTGCCAGCAAAGGCAACAGGGAGGGCGAAAAACTGTTTTTT CASKGNREGEKLFF TRBV2 . TRBJ1-4 .
TGTGCCAGCAGCTACCCTAGGCCTGCGGACTCCGGAGGGGATACGCAGTATTTT CASSYPRPADSGGDTQYF TRBV12-3/TRBV12-4 . TRBJ2-3 .
TGTGCCAGCAGCCTTATTCGACAGCAAGAGACCCAGTACTTC CASSLIRQQETQYF TRBV14 few TRBJ2-5 .
TGTGCCAGCAGCCAACATTGGGGAGCGGGAGTGAACGAGCAGTACTTC CASSQHWGAGVNEQYF TRBV3-1 . TRBJ2-7 TRBD2
TGTGCCAGCAGTCTCAAAGGGGACTCTGAAGCTTTCTTT CASSLKGDSEAFF TRBV12-3/TRBV12-4 few TRBJ1-1 .
TGTGCCAGTAGTATAGGGACAGGTAGATCCGATCAGCCCCAGCATTTT CASSIGTGRSDQPQHF TRBV19 . TRBJ1-5 TRBD1
TGTGCCAGCAGGGAAGGAGGGGCTAACTATGGCTACACCTTC CASREGGANYGYTF TRBV5-5 . TRBJ1-2 .
TGTGCCAGCAGCCAAGGGGGTATTGGCTACACCTTC CASSQGGIGYTF TRBV3-1 . TRBJ1-2 .
TGTGCCAGCAGTCCTGCTCGGGGGTCCCGCACAGATACGCAGTATTTT CASSPARGSRTDTQYF TRBV2 . TRBJ2-3 .
TGCAGCGTTGCTGAGCGAAACTCCTACGAGCAGTACTTC CSVAERNSYEQYF TRBV29-1 . TRBJ2-7 .
TGCAGTGCTGACAGACAGCCCCAAGAGACCCAGTACTTC CSADRQPQETQYF TRBV20-1 few TRBJ2-5 .
TGCAGCGTTGAGTGGAGACCAGGGACTGAAGCTTTCTTT CSVEWRPGTEAFF TRBV29-1 . TRBJ1-1 .
TGCAGTGCTGGGATGGTAGGTGGGGCAGATACGCAGTATTTT CSAGMVGGADTQYF TRBV20-1 . TRBJ2-3 .
TGCAGCGCCCAGGGGCCGAACACCGGGGAGCTGTTTTTT CSAQGPNTGELFF TRBV29-1 few TRBJ2-2 .
TGCGCCAGCAGCATTGCCGGGCTTCCTAACTATGGCTACACCTTC CASSIAGLPNYGYTF TRBV5-1 . TRBJ1-2 .